What follows is one T cell receptor (beta chain) and its context. This clone was observed at least ten times. Its antigen has not been determined. The record has no base qualities; no much larger clone is one base away. The immunoSEQ Assay, a bias-controlled multiplex PCR, was used to amplify TCRbeta CDR3 regions from genomic DNA. In the original analysis: The number of nucleated cells in each sample was estimated from the amplification of reference gene primers within the assay. Sequence reads were collapsed and filtered to measure the absolute abundance of every unique TCRbeta CDR3 rearrangement. For each sample, productive Simpson clonality was calculated by taking the square root of Simpson's diversity index across productive rearrangements. The immuneACCESS repertoire file appears here via TCRdb, limited to in-frame rearrangements. These files lack a portion of the clones; in checked studies, under half of the deficit traces to unresolved V genes, and the cause of the others is not known. For V, J and clone size, that table is used; D and trimming come from the DNA. Across this sample there are 200,000 to 250,000 clones, with around 86% seen only once. Together, the top ten hold approximately 7.3% of the sample.

From cysteine to phenylalanine, the CDR3 is 13 amino acids long. Here the CDR3 DNA is all that survives: 39 bases in frame from base 1. The V end loses 7 bases and the J end loses 3 bases, and a stretch of 12 bases separates them. The CDR1 and CDR2 encoded by the germline V gene are SQVTM and ANQGSEA. Participants in the prospective study were aged about 18 to 95 years, lived in under 30 United States geographic areas, and enrolled through a virtual design. Cohort assignment in the prospective study relied on participant-reported clinical history from a screening survey and a study questionnaire. Mobile phlebotomists in the prospective study collected whole blood, serum and a nasopharyngeal or oropharyngeal swab from every participant. Additional blood draws and questionnaires over an approximately two-month period could optionally be provided by prospective study participants. Prospective study blood samples were shipped either frozen or at room temperature before DNA extraction.

The entry originates in a study of blood T cell repertoires in COVID-19 (dated by TCRdb to 2018 to 2020). Some background on the complete study: Recovered participants in ImmuneRACE Cohort 3 were defined by two consecutive negative NP/OP PCR tests, clearance by a healthcare professional, or resolution of symptoms. Collaborator samples came from the United States, Italy and Spain and covered acute and convalescent phases of COVID-19. The prospective study material was composed of cDNA or gDNA derived from T cells, B-cell-depleted T cells, or PBMCs. The dataset comprised deeply sampled blood TCRbeta repertoires from subjects exposed to, actively infected with, or recovered from COVID-19. The repertoires were released in a freely available public database intended as a resource for research on the immune response to SARS-CoV-2. The samples were drawn from two sources: the first 160 participants of the ongoing ImmuneRACE study, and some 1,300 subjects contributed by 6 global collaborators. Nearly every sample came with metadata listing a de-identified subject ID, COVID-19 status, age in years and sex. HLA class I and class II types, where available, came from metadata supplied by the sample provider rather than from assay-based typing.

General study outcomes and caveats: How much clinical and demographic metadata was included differed by source and by participant, and the metadata was provided uncurated.

The clonotype was recovered from a man aged 25-40 years in a cohort exposed to, infected with or recovered from COVID-19 (not recorded which). The chain is assembled from TRBV29-1 and TRBJ2-2, with the D assignment possibly TRBD1 or TRBD2, given 5 matching bases for each. The material sequenced was PBMCs or T cells enriched from blood (not recorded which). The nucleotide sequence reads as follows: TGCAGCGGGGGGAGCTCGGACACCGGGGAGCTGTTTTTT. It translates to CSGGSSDTGELFF.